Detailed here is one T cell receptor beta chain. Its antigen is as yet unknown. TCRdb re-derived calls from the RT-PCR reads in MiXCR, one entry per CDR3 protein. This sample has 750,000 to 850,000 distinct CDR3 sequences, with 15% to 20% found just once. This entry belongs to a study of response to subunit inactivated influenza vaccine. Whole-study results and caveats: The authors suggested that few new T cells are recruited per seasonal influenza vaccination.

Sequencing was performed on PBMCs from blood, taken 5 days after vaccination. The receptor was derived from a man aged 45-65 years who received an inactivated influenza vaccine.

CDR3 in amino acids: CASSFAGVGQPQHF. The DNA of the CDR3 is TGTGCCAGCAGTTTTGCGGGGGTGGGGCAGCCCCAGCATTTT. This rearrangement joins TRBV27 to TRBJ1-5; perhaps TRBD1 as D (5 bases). The V end lost 3 bases, the J end lost 7 bases, and 13 bases lay between the germline ends. The V gene's germline CDR1 is MNHEY and CDR2 SMNVEV (reference sequence). The CDR3 is 14 residues long.